A selection of T cell receptor beta chains follows, all from one sample in a study of cytomegalovirus exposure and HLA in healthy donors. Generated by immunoSEQ multiplex PCR, the TCRdb table keeps only in-frame clones and is missing some. Recorded here are about 160,000 clones; the top ten clones represent 1.3%. The sequenced material came from PBMCs. The origin of the receptors is an older woman in good health and CMV-seronegative. Each CDR3 is given with its conserved first and last residue. The D gene is left open where the match is weak.

>NA|14|TRBJ2-7|TRBV7-2
TGTGCCAGCAGCTTGACTGGACTGAACTACGAGCAGTACTTC
CASSLTGLNYEQYF
>TRBD1|16|TRBJ1-3|TRBV10-3
TGTGCCTCGACCCGGACAGGGGGACTTGGTGGAAACACCATATATTTT
CASTRTGGLGGNTIYF
>TRBD1|15|TRBJ1-1|TRBV10-3
TGTGCCATCAGTGAGTCGAAGGGGGCAGGGACTGAAGCTTTCTTT
CAISESKGAGTEAFF
>NA|16|TRBJ1-2|TRBV5-1
TGCGCCAGCAGCCCGGACGTTGCCGGGACAAAGTATGGCTACACCTTC
CASSPDVAGTKYGYTF
>TRBD2|17|TRBJ2-1|TRBV5-8
TGTGCCAGCAGCTTGGCCGGGACTAGCGGGGGTTACAATGAGCAGTTCTTC
CASSLAGTSGGYNEQFF
>NA|14|TRBJ1-5|TRBV7-9
TGTGCCAGCAGCTTAGCTGCGGCAGGGCAGCCCCAGCATTTT
CASSLAAAGQPQHF
>TRBD1|14|TRBJ1-4|TRBV5-1
TGCGCCAGCAGCTTCAGGGGGCGGGAAGAAAAACTGTTTTTT
CASSFRGREEKLFF
>NA|14|TRBJ2-7|TRBV11-2
TGTGCCAGCACCCCTCCGGGACACCTCTACGAGCAGTACTTC
CASTPPGHLYEQYF
>NA|14|TRBJ1-4|TRBV4-1
TGCGCCAGCAGCCAAGCCGACGGGAGGGAAAAACTGTTTTTT
CASSQADGREKLFF
>NA|15|TRBJ1-1|TRBV6-1
TGTGCCAGCAGTGGAACCTTCGGGGGGTTCACTGAAGCTTTCTTT
CASSGTFGGFTEAFF
>TRBD1|16|TRBJ1-3|TRBV9
TGTGCCAGCAGCGTAGGGTACAGGGGTTCTGGAAACACCATATATTTT
CASSVGYRGSGNTIYF
>TRBD2|17|TRBJ2-5|TRBV2
TGTGCCAGCAGTGTATTAACCAGCGGGGGGACCCAAGAGACCCAGTACTTC
CASSVLTSGGTQETQYF
>NA|13|TRBJ2-5|TRBV5-1
TGCGCCAGCTGGGAGTCCGGGCAAGAGACCCAGTACTTC
CASWESGQETQYF
>NA|14|TRBJ1-1|TRBV6-1
TGTGCCAGCCGGAGGGCAGGGAGGAACACTGAAGCTTTCTTT
CASRRAGRNTEAFF
>TRBD1|13|TRBJ2-3|TRBV5-1
TGCGCCAGCAGTTCGACAGGGGCAGATACGCAGTATTTT
CASSSTGADTQYF
>TRBD1|18|TRBJ1-3|TRBV15
TGTGCCACCAGCAGTGGGACAGGGGGCTCGGTCTCTGGAAACACCATATATTTT
CATSSGTGGSVSGNTIYF